The subject of this entry is one T cell receptor beta chain. This specimen comes from a study of shared clonotypes between healthy human individuals. Replicate PCRs run on sorted subsets employed approximately 180 ng DNA, around 27,000 T cell genomes. Clones were sequenced by immunoSEQ multiplex PCR, and TCRdb holds only the in-frame ones, with some missing. The sample contains a few million clones, roughly 93% of which appear only once. This CDR3 comprises 17 residues. V shed 0 bases and J 5 bases; nucleotides not matched to a gene: 5. Germline values: CDR1 SGHRS, CDR2 YFSETQ. The sequencing sample was made of naive CD4+ T cells from PBMCs. Subset meaning: CD45RA+ positively selected. The genes are TRBV5-1 and TRBJ2-1; 13 nucleotides agree with TRBD2. The sequence came from a man aged 18 to 29 in good health. Some clones in this sample may be carry-over from other donors' samples. This CDR3 is CASSLVFGLAGDNEQFF. CDR3 in DNA: TGCGCCAGCAGCTTGGTTTTTGGACTAGCGGGGGACAATGAGCAGTTCTTC.